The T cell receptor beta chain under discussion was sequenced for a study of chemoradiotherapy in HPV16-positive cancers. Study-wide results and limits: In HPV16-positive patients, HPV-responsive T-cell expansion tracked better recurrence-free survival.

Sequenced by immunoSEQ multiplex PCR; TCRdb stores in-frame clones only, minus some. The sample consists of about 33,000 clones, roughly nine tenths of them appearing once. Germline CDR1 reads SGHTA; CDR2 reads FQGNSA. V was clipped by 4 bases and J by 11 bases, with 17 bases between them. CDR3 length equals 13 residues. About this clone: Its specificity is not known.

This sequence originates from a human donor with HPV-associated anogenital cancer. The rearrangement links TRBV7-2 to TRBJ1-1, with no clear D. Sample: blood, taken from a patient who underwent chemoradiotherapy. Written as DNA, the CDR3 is TGTGCCAGCAGCTCTACGTACCTCCCGAGGGCTTTCTTT. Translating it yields CASSSTYLPRAFF.